The present T cell receptor beta chain was sequenced within a study of shared clonotypes between healthy human individuals. Overall study: Each donor contributed plates that comprised three CD4 naive, three CD4 memory, two CD8 naive and one CD8 memory.

Clones were read by immunoSEQ multiplex PCR, and TCRdb kept only the in-frame ones, dropping some. The sample lists approximately 940,000 clones; roughly 72% were seen once. Germline V gene data show CDR1 as ENHRY and CDR2 as SYGVKD. The length of the CDR3 is 15 residues. The ends were cut back, 4 bases at V and 2 bases at J, with 14 bases in the middle. Input material: memory CD4+ T cells sorted from blood. Subset here: CD45RA-negative fraction. V is TRBV10-3 and J is TRBJ1-1; no firm D call. This sequence was found in a man aged 18-30 years in good health. CDR3: CAISARTDSNTEAFF. CDR3 coding DNA: TGTGCCATCAGTGCCCGGACCGACTCAAACACTGAAGCTTTCTTT.